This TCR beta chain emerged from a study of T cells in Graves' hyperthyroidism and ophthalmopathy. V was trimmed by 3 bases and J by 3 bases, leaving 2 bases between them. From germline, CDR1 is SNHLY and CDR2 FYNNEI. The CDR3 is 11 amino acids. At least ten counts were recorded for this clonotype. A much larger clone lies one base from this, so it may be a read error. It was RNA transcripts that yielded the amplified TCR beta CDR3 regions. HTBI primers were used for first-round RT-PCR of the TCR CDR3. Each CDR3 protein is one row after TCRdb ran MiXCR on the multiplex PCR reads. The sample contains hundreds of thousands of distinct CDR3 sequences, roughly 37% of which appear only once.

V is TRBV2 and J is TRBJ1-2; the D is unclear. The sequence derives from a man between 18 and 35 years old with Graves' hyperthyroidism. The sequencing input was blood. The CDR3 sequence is CASSDHYGYTF. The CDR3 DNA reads TGTGCCAGCAGTGATCACTATGGCTACACCTTC.